A selection of T cell receptor beta chains follows, all from one sample in a study of PD-1 blockade in classical Hodgkin lymphoma. Produced via immunoSEQ multiplex PCR; TCRdb's table is partial and in-frame only. Of about 84,000 clones in the sample, about 89% are singletons; the top ten hold approximately 22%. Sequenced here: peripheral blood mononuclear cells (PBMCs), sampled at baseline. Receptor source: a human donor with classical Hodgkin lymphoma. Each CDR3 is given with its conserved first and last residue. Part of the rows lack a size; the others show once, few, many or a class for expanded clones.

V gene	clone size	J gene	CDR3 protein
TRBV10-2	.	TRBJ2-1	CASSLHSGRGYNEQFF
TRBV28	.	TRBJ2-7	CASSFQGYEQYF
TRBV27	.	TRBJ2-7	CASIPGGGSYEQYF
TRBV18	.	TRBJ2-7	CASSQRQGNYEQYF
TRBV6-6	.	TRBJ2-3	CASSYSNRGTDTQYF
TRBV2	.	TRBJ2-7	CASKGGTTTEQYF
TRBV4-3	.	TRBJ2-7	CASSPGTGSYEQYF
TRBV2	.	TRBJ2-7	CASSDGSGSYEQYF
TRBV30	.	TRBJ2-7	CAWSLSYEQYF
TRBV7-2	.	TRBJ2-5	CASSDPGWDRTQETQYF
TRBV27	.	TRBJ2-3	CASKGQNTDTQYF
TRBV5-6	.	TRBJ1-2	CASSSPGAGDLVDGYTF
TRBV13	few	TRBJ2-1	CASSPPASSYNEQFF
TRBV11-3	.	TRBJ2-3	CASSFGGISPDTQYF
TRBV27	.	TRBJ2-2	CASSFRLATGELFF
TRBV5-8	few	TRBJ1-4	CASSLVEGPNEKLFF
TRBV14	.	TRBJ2-1	CASRGLNRVGSEQFF
TRBV27	.	TRBJ1-5	CASSPLDRINSNQPQHF
TRBV4-1	.	TRBJ2-7	CASSYGTVGYEQYF
TRBV29-1	.	TRBJ1-1	CSAREVRGKSTEAFF
TRBV2	.	TRBJ1-1	CASSDGGGVTEAFF
TRBV4-3	.	TRBJ2-1	CASSQDKSSGYYNEQFF
TRBV4-3	.	TRBJ1-2	CASSQVGGQYYGYTF
TRBV27	.	TRBJ1-5	CASSLEGYQPQHF
TRBV27	.	TRBJ2-7	CASRGVFAGGYAYEQYF
TRBV7-6	.	TRBJ1-4	CASSANRGPNEKLFF
TRBV28	.	TRBJ2-2	CASRGDTTGELFF
TRBV6-1	.	TRBJ2-7	CASLTGTGAGEQYF
TRBV30	.	TRBJ2-7	CAWGRGQSYEQYF
TRBV5-1	.	TRBJ1-2	CASSLGSQNYGYTF
TRBV30	.	TRBJ2-1	CAWMPASSYNEQFF
TRBV2	.	TRBJ2-4	CASSLRGGGAKNIQYF
TRBV5-8	once	TRBJ2-1	CASSNGLADNEQFF
TRBV29-1	few	TRBJ1-1	CSASDRNTEAFF
TRBV19	few	TRBJ1-5	CASSSRSNQPQHF
TRBV6-6	.	TRBJ2-4	CASSYGQSETQNIQYF
TRBV6-1	.	TRBJ2-6	CASSEDRDPGANVLTF
TRBV12-5	.	TRBJ2-2	CASGLEQGANTGELFF
TRBV10-3	.	TRBJ2-7	CAISLRQQGGEQYF
TRBV14	.	TRBJ2-7	CASSPRESTYEQYF
TRBV6-1	.	TRBJ1-2	CASSDRTFVDYTF
TRBV5-1	.	TRBJ1-1	CASSPGPNTEAFF
TRBV11-2	once	TRBJ2-5	CASSPHPHREQETQYF
TRBV30	.	TRBJ1-2	CAWRATDRVGGYTF
TRBV19	few	TRBJ1-2	CASSPTGPTYGYTF